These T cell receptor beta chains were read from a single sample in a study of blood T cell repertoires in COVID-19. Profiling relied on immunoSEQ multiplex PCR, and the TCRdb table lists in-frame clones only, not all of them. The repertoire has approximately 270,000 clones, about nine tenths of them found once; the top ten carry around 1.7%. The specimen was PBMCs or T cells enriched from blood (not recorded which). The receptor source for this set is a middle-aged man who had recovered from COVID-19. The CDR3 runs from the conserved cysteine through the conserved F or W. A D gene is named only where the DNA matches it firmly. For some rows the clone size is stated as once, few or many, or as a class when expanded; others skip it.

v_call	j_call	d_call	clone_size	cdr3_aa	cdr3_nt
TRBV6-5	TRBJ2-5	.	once	CASSNYHREETQYF	TGTGCCAGCAGTAATTACCACAGGGAAGAGACCCAGTACTTC
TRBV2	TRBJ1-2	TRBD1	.	CASRATGGPNYGYTF	TGTGCCAGCAGGGCGACAGGGGGGCCAAACTATGGCTACACCTTC
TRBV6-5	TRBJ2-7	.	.	CASSSDGVNYEQYF	TGTGCCAGCAGTTCCGACGGGGTCAACTACGAGCAGTACTTC
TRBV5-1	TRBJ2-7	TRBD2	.	CASSLVLAGGGYEQYF	TGCGCCAGCAGCTTGGTCCTAGCGGGAGGAGGCTACGAGCAGTACTTC
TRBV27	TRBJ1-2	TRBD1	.	CATLRGQTRDRIFYGYTF	TGTGCCACCCTCCGCGGCCAAACGAGGGACAGAATCTTTTATGGCTACACCTTC
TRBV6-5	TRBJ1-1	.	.	CASSWGGTEAFF	TGTGCCAGCAGTTGGGGGGGCACTGAAGCTTTCTTT
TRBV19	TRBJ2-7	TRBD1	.	CASSDRTGGLDEQYF	TGTGCCAGTAGTGATCGGACAGGGGGCTTAGACGAGCAGTACTTC
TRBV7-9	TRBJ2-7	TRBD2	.	CASSLEGLAASKWYF	TGTGCCAGCAGCTTAGAGGGACTAGCGGCCAGCAAGTGGTACTTC
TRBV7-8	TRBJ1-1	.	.	CASRRHRVAEDTEAFF	TGTGCCAGCAGACGACACAGGGTTGCGGAGGACACTGAAGCTTTCTTT
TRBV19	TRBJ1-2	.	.	CASSIDSNYGYTF	TGTGCCAGTAGTATTGACAGCAACTATGGCTACACCTTC
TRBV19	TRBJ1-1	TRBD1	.	CASSPTGGNTEAFF	TGTGCCAGTAGTCCGACAGGGGGAAACACTGAAGCTTTCTTT
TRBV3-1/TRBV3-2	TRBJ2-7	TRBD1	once	CASSQVGTANEQYF	TGTGCCAGCAGCCAGGTAGGGACAGCGAACGAGCAGTACTTC
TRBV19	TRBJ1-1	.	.	CASSPRRERTEAFF	TGTGCCAGTAGTCCGAGGAGGGAGAGGACTGAAGCTTTCTTT
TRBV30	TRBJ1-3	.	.	CAWRAQGVNTIYF	TGTGCCTGGAGAGCACAGGGAGTAAACACCATATATTTT
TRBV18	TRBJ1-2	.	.	CASSPGREYGYTF	TGTGCCAGCTCCCCGGGGAGGGAATATGGCTACACCTTC
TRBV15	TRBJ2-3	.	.	CATSRGGSGYTDTQYF	TGTGCCACCAGCAGAGGGGGTAGCGGATACACAGATACGCAGTATTTT
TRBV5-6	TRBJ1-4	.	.	CASSLIGVEEKLFF	TGTGCCAGCAGCTTGATAGGGGTGGAAGAAAAACTGTTTTTT
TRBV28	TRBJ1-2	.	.	CASSLPDYGYTF	TGTGCCAGCAGTTTGCCAGACTATGGCTACACCTTC
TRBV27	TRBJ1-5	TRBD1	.	CASSSIRQGAAQPQHF	TGTGCCAGCAGTTCGATTCGACAGGGGGCTGCTCAGCCCCAGCATTTT
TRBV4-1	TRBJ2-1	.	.	CASSTGGGYNEQFF	TGCGCCAGCAGCACGGGGGGCGGCTACAATGAGCAGTTCTTC
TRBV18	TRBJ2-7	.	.	CASSPADRAYEQYF	TGTGCCAGCTCCCCGGCGGACAGAGCCTACGAGCAGTACTTC
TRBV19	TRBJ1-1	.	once	CASSIAPGVGNTEAFF	TGTGCCAGTAGTATAGCACCAGGGGTTGGGAACACTGAAGCTTTCTTT
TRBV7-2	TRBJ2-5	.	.	CASSSGYFQETQYF	TGTGCCAGCAGCTCGGGATACTTTCAAGAGACCCAGTACTTC
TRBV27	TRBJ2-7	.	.	CASSFSRGYEQYF	TGTGCCAGCAGTTTTTCCCGGGGCTACGAGCAGTACTTC
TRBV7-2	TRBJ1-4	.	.	CASSLLGTEGNEKLFF	TGTGCCAGCAGCTTGTTAGGCACCGAGGGAAATGAAAAACTGTTTTTT
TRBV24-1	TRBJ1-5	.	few	CATRRGEDQPQHF	TGTGCCACACGCAGGGGAGAGGATCAGCCCCAGCATTTT
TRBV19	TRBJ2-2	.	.	CASSESNSGELFF	TGTGCCAGTAGTGAGTCTAATTCCGGGGAGCTGTTTTTT
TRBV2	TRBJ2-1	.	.	CASSELADLSSYNEQFF	TGTGCCAGCAGTGAACTGGCGGATTTAAGCTCCTACAATGAGCAGTTCTTC
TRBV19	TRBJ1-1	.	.	CASTDLGRGDTEAFF	TGTGCCAGTACCGACCTGGGTCGGGGGGACACTGAAGCTTTCTTT
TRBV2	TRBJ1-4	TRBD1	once	CASIRGPNEKLFF	TGTGCCAGTATCAGGGGGCCTAATGAAAAACTGTTTTTT
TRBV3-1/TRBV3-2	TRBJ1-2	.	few	CASSQARHGYTF	TGTGCCAGCAGCCAGGCCAGGCATGGCTACACCTTC
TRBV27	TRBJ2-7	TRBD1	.	CASRPFLTGASYEQYF	TGTGCCAGCAGACCCTTTTTGACAGGGGCTTCCTACGAGCAGTACTTC
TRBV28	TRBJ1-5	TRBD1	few	CASSLSGGQQPQHF	TGTGCCAGCAGTTTATCAGGGGGTCAGCAGCCCCAGCATTTT
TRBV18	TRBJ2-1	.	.	CASSPRVSVSYNEQFF	TGTGCCAGCTCACCACGGGTTAGCGTATCCTACAATGAGCAGTTCTTC
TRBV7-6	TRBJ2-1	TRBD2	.	CASSLVTSSYNEQFF	TGTGCCAGCAGCTTAGTGACTAGCAGTTACAATGAGCAGTTCTTC
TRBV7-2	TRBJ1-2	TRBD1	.	CASSKTGNGYGYTF	TGTGCCAGCAGCAAGACAGGGAATGGGTATGGCTACACCTTC
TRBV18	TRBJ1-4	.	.	CASSPPTRIEKLFF	TGTGCCAGCTCACCACCGACACGCATTGAAAAACTGTTTTTT
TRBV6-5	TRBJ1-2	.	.	CASSYSSGGANYGYTF	TGTGCCAGCAGTTACTCATCCGGGGGAGCTAACTATGGCTACACCTTC
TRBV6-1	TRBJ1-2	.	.	CASSDSGMVYEVGYTF	TGTGCCAGCAGTGATTCCGGGATGGTCTATGAGGTTGGCTACACCTTC
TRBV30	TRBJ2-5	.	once	CAWSVGPGGPQYF	TGTGCCTGGAGTGTAGGTCCGGGGGGCCCCCAGTACTTC
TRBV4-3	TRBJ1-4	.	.	CASSQDSRVATNEKLFF	TGCGCCAGCAGCCAAGATAGCCGCGTAGCAACTAATGAAAAACTGTTTTTT
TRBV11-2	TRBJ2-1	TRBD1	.	CASSTGQLLNEQFF	TGTGCCAGCAGCACGGGACAGCTACTCAATGAGCAGTTCTTC
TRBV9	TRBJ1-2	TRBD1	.	CASSPTATGKISDGYTF	TGTGCCAGCAGCCCAACGGCGACAGGGAAGATTTCGGATGGCTACACCTTC
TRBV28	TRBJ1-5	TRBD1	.	CASSSPGQGYQPQHF	TGTGCCAGCAGTTCCCCGGGACAGGGTTATCAGCCCCAGCATTTT
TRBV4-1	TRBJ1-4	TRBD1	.	CASSPGGRGRDEKLFF	TGCGCCAGCAGCCCTGGCGGGAGGGGGCGGGATGAAAAACTGTTTTTT
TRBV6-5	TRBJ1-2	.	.	CATSITTNYGYTF	TGTGCCACCTCCATCACAACTAACTATGGCTACACCTTC
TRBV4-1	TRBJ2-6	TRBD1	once	CASSQVPGQGAPGANVLTF	TGCGCCAGCAGCCAAGTACCGGGACAGGGGGCGCCTGGGGCCAACGTCCTGACTTTC
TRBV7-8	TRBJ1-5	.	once	CASSAQALGGPQHF	TGTGCCAGCAGCGCACAGGCACTCGGGGGGCCCCAGCATTTT
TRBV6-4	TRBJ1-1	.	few	CASSSQLNTEAFF	TGTGCCAGCAGCTCCCAGTTGAACACTGAAGCTTTCTTT
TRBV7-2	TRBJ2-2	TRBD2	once	CASSRRGGSNTGELFF	TGTGCCAGCAGTCGACGGGGGGGATCGAACACCGGGGAGCTGTTTTTT
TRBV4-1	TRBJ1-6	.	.	CASSQGTANSPLHF	TGCGCCAGCAGCCAAGGGACAGCTAATTCACCCCTCCACTTT
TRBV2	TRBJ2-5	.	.	CASITGPERGETQYF	TGTGCCAGCATCACCGGGCCAGAACGGGGGGAGACCCAGTACTTC
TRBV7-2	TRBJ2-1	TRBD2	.	CASSPNSPAGGDNEQFF	TGTGCCAGCAGCCCCAACTCCCCAGCGGGGGGGGACAATGAGCAGTTCTTC
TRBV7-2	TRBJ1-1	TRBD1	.	CASSSDRAETEAFF	TGTGCCAGCAGCTCGGACAGGGCCGAGACTGAAGCTTTCTTT
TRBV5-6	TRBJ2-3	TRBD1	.	CASSSGTGSTDTQYF	TGTGCCAGCAGCTCCGGGACAGGGAGCACAGATACGCAGTATTTT
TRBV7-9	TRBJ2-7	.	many	CASSLLDSYEQYF	TGTGCCAGCAGCTTACTAGACAGTTACGAGCAGTACTTC
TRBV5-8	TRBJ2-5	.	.	CASSFQGETQYF	TGTGCCAGCAGCTTCCAGGGTGAGACCCAGTACTTC
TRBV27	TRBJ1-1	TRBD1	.	CASRPSGTGVWNTEAFF	TGTGCCAGCAGGCCCAGCGGGACAGGGGTGTGGAACACTGAAGCTTTCTTT